This TCR beta chain was captured by sequencing in a study of a mutant IDH1 vaccine in newly diagnosed glioma. Study information: Most had both radiotherapy and temozolomide beforehand; others had only one.

Sequencing was performed with immunoSEQ multiplex PCR; in TCRdb, only in-frame clones are kept and a portion is missing. The table has 35,000 to 40,000 clones, roughly 90% seen once. Time point specified: baseline, week 1 (first vaccination visit). Treatment given: pre-vaccination baseline after standard-of-care therapy. Donors had new IDH1-mutant astrocytomas of WHO grade 3 or 4 (ATRX-lost). Per germline, CDR1 SGHDN and CDR2 FVKESK. The J segment lost 8 bases and the V segment lost 3 bases, leaving 3 bases of the junction unmatched. CDR3 length: 13 residues. This receptor was obtained from a man younger than 30 with glioma. The source was PBMCs, collected from a glioma patient treated with radiotherapy, temozolomide or both. The chain is built from TRBV14 and TRBJ1-2; TRBD1 agrees at 10 bases. In DNA, the CDR3 is TGTGCCAGCAGCCACGGGACAGGGGACGGCTACACCTTC. Translation gives CASSHGTGDGYTF.